Listed here is a single T cell receptor (beta chain). CDR1 and CDR2 from the germline V gene are DFQATT and SNEGSKA (reference sequence). V shed 0 bases, J shed 4 bases, and the junction held 10 bases outside the gene matches. The CDR3 runs to 17 residues. This specimen comes from a study of T-cell reconstitution after alpha-beta-depleted transplantation in children. This sample's TCRbeta library carried unique molecular identifier barcodes. TCRdb reanalysed the PCR reads using MiXCR and keeps one entry per CDR3 protein. The sample records roughly 500,000 distinct CDR3 sequences, 15% to 20% being singletons.

The sequencing here drew on PBMCs from the stem cell graft donor, taken from the stem cell graft. The source of this sequence is a human donor who donated a stem cell graft to a child with acute lymphoblastic leukemia. The chain combines TRBV20-1 with TRBJ2-2, with TRBD2 identical over 8 bases. The CDR3, as DNA: TGCAGTGCTAGAGATACGGCTAGCGGGCCATCCACCGGGGAGCTGTTTTTT. This gives the protein CSARDTASGPSTGELFF.